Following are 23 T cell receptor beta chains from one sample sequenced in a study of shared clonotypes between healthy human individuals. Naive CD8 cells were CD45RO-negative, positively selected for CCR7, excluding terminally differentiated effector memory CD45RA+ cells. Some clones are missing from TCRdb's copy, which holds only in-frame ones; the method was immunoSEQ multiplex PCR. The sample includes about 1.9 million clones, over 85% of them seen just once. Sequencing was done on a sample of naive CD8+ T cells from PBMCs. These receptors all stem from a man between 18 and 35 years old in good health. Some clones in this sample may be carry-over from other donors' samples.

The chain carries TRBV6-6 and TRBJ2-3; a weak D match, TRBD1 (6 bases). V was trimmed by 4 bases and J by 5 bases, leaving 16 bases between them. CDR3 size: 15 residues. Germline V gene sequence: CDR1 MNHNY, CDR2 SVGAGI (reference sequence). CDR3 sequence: CASSFQYQGLDTQYF. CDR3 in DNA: TGTGCCAGCAGTTTTCAATATCAGGGGCTAGATACGCAGTATTTT.

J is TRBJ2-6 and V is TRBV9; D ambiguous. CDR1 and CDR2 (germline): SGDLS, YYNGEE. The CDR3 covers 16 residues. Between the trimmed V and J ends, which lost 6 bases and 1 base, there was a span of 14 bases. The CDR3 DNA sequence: TGTGCCAGCAACGGCGGTCAAGAATCTGGGGCCAACGTCCTGACTTTC. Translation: CASNGGQESGANVLTF.

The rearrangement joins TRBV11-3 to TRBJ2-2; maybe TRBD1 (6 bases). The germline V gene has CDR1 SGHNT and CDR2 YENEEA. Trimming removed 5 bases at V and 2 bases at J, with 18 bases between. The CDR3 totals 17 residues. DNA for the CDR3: TGTGCCAGCAGCCCCACCGGGACACCTGAAAACACCGGGGAGCTGTTTTTT. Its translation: CASSPTGTPENTGELFF.

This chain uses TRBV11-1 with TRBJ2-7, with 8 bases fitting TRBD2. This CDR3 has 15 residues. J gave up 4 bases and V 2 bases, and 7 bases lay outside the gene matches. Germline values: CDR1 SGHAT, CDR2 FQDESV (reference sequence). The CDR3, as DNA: TGTGCCAGCAGCTTACGAGCGGGAGTAAGATACGAGCAGTACTTC. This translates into CASSLRAGVRYEQYF.

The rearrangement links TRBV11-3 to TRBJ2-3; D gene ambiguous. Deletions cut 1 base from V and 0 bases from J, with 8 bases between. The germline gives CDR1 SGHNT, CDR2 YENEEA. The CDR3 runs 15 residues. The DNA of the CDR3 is TGTGCCAGCAGCTTAGGAGCAACTAGCACAGATACGCAGTATTTT. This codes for CASSLGATSTDTQYF.

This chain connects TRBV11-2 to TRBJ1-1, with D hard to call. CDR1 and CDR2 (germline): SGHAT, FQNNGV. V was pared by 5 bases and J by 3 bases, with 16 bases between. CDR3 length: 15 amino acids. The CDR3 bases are TGTGCCAGCAGCCCTAGCGACGGCGCAGACACTGAAGCTTTCTTT. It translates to CASSPSDGADTEAFF.

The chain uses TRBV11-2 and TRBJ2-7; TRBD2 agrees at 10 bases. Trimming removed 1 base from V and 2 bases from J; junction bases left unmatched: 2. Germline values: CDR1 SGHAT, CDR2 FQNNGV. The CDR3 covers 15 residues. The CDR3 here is CASSLGSGRAYEQYF. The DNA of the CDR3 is TGTGCCAGCAGCTTAGGGAGCGGGAGGGCCTACGAGCAGTACTTC.

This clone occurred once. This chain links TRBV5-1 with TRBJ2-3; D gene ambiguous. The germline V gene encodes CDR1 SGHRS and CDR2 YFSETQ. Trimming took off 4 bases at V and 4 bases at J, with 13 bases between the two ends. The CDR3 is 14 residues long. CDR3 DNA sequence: TGCGCCAGCAGCCCGGGTTGGTGGGCAGATACGCAGTATTTT. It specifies CASSPGWWADTQYF.

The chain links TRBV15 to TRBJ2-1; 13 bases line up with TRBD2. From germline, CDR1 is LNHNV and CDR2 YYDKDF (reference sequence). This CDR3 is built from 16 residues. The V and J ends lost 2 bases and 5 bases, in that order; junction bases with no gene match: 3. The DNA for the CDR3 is TGTGCCACCAGCAGAAGGACTAGCGGGAGTAACAATGAGCAGTTCTTC. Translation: CATSRRTSGSNNEQFF.

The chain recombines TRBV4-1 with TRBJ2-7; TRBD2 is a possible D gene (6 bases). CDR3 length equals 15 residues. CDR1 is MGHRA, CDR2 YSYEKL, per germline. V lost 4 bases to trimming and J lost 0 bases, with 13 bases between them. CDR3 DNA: TGCGCCAGCAGCCGGCTAGCGTCAAGCTCCTACGAGCAGTACTTC. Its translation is CASSRLASSSYEQYF.

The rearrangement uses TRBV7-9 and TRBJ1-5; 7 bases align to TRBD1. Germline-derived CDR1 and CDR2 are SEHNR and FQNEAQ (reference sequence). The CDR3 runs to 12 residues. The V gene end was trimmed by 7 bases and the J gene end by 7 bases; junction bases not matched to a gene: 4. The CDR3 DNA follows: TGTGCCAGCACACCAGGGGGGCAGCCCCAGCATTTT. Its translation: CASTPGGQPQHF. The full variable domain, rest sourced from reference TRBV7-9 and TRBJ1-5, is DTGVSQNPRHKITKRGQNVTFRCDPISEHNRLYWYRQTLGQGPEFLTYFQNEAQLEKSRLLSDRFSAERPKGSFSTLEIQRTEQGDSAMYLCASTPGGQPQHFGDGTRLSIL.

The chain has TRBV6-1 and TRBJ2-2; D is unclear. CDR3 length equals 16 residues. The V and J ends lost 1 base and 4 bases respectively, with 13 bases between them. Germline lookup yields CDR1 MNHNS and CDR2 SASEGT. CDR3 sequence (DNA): TGTGCCAGCAGTGAAGACTTTCCCTTTGGCACCGGGGAGCTGTTTTTT. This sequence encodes CASSEDFPFGTGELFF.

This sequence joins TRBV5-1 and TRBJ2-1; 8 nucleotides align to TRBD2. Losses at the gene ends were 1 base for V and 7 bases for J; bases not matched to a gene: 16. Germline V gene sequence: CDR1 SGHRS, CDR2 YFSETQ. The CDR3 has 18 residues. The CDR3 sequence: CASSLKLNPGGPGNEQFF. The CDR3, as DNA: TGCGCCAGCAGCTTGAAGTTGAACCCGGGGGGGCCTGGGAATGAGCAGTTCTTC.

This CDR3 is CASSISAGGRNEQFF. The CDR3, as DNA: TGTGCCAGTAGTATCTCAGCGGGAGGGCGCAATGAGCAGTTCTTC. The rearrangement joins TRBV19 to TRBJ2-1; 10 bases line up with TRBD2. Germline assignment: CDR1 LNHDA and CDR2 SQIVND (reference sequence). The CDR3 is 15 residues long. V lost 3 bases, J lost 6 bases, and 5 bases stayed unmatched. Drawing the rest from reference TRBV19 and TRBJ2-1, the complete variable domain is DGGITQSPKYLFRKEGQNVTLSCEQNLNHDAMYWYRQDPGQGLRLIYYSQIVNDFQKGDIAEGYSVSREKKESFPLTVTSAQKNPTAFYLCASSISAGGRNEQFFGPGTRLTVL.

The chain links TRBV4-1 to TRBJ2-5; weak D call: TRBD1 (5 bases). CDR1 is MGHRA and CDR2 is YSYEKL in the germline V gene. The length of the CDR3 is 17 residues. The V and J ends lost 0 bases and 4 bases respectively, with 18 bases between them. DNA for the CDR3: TGCGCCAGCAGCCAAGAGAGTCGCAGGGTCTTGGGAGAGACCCAGTACTTC. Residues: CASSQESRRVLGETQYF.

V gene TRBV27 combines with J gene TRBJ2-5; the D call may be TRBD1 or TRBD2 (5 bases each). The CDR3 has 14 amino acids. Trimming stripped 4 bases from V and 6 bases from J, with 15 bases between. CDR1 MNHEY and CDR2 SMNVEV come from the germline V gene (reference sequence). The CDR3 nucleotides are TGTGCCAGCAGTTCCGGGGCAGGGTGGAAGACCCAGTACTTC. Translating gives CASSSGAGWKTQYF.

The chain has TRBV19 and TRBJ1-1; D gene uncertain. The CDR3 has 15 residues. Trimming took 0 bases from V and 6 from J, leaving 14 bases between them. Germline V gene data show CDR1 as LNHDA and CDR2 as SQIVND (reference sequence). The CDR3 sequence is CASSIDLVLGSEAFF. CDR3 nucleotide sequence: TGTGCCAGTAGTATAGATCTTGTTTTGGGATCTGAAGCTTTCTTT.

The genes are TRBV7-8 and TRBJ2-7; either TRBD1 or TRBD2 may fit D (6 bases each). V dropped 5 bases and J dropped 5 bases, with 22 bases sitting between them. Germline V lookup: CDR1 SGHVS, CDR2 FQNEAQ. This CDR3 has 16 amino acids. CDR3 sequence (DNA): TGTGCCAGCAGCCGCACAATAGGGGGAGGTGACCACGAGCAGTACTTC. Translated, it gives CASSRTIGGGDHEQYF.

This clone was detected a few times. CDR3 sequence reads: CASSSSRANTGELFF. The CDR3 DNA reads TGTGCCAGCAGTTCCTCCCGCGCGAACACCGGGGAGCTGTTTTTT. The chain combines TRBV27 with TRBJ2-2; no reliable D call. Germline lookup yields CDR1 MNHEY and CDR2 SMNVEV (reference sequence). Trimming removed 4 bases at V and 0 bases at J, with 9 bases between. The CDR3 is 15 residues long.

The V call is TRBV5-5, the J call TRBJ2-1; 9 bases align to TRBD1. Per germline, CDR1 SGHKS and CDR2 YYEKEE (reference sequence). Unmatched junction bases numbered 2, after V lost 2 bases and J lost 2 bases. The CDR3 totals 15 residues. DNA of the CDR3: TGTGCCAGCAGCTTACGACAGGGGGCCTACAATGAGCAGTTCTTC. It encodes CASSLRQGAYNEQFF.

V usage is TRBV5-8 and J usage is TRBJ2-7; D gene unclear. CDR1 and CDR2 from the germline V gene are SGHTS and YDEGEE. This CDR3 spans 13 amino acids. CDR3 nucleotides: TGTGTCTCCTGTCATGGGCGTCTCTACGAGCAGTACTTC. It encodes CVSCHGRLYEQYF.

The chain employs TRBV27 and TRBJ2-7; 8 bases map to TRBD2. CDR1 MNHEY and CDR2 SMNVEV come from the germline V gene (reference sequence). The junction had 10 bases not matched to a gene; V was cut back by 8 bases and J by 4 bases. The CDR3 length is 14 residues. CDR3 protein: CASAPGRVYYEQYF. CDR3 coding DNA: TGTGCCAGCGCTCCCGGGAGGGTTTATTACGAGCAGTACTTC.

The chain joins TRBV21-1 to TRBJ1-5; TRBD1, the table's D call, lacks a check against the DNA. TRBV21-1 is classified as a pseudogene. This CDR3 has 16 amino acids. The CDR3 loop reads CASSHGTPRGNQPQHF. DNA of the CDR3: TGTGCCAGCAGCCATGGGACACCGAGGGGAAATCAGCCCCAGCATTTT.